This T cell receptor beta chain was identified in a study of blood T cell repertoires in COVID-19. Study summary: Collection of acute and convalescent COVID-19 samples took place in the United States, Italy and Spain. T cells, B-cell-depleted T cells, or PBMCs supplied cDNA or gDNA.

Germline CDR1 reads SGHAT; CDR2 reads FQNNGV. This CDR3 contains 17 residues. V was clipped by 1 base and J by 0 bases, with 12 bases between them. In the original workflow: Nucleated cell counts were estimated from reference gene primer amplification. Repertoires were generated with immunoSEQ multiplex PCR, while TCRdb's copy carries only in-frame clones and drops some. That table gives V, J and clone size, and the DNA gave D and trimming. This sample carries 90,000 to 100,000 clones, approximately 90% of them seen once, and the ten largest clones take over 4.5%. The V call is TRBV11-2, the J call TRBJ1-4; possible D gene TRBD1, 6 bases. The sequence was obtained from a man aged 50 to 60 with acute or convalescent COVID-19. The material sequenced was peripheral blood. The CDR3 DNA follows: TGTGCCAGCAGCTTAGGAGACAGGCCGACAACTAATGAAAAACTGTTTTTT. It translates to CASSLGDRPTTNEKLFF. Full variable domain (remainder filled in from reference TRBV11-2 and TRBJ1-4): EAGVAQSPRYKIIEKRQSVAFWCNPISGHATLYWYQQILGQGPKLLIQFQNNGVVDDSQLPKDRFSAERLKGVDSTLKIQPAKLEDSAVYLCASSLGDRPTTNEKLFFGSGTQLSVL.